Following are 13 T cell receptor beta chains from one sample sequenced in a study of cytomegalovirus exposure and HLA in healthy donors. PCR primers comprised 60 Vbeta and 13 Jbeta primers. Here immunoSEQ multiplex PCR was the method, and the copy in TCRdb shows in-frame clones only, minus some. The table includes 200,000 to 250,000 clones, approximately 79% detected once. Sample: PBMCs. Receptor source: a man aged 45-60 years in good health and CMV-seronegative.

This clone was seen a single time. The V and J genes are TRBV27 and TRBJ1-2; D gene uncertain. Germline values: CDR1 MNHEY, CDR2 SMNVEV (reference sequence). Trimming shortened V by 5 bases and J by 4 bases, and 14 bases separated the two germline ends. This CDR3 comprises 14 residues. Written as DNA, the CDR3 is TGTGCCAGCAGTCCCGCCGGGTCTAGCTATGGCTACACCTTC. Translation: CASSPAGSSYGYTF.

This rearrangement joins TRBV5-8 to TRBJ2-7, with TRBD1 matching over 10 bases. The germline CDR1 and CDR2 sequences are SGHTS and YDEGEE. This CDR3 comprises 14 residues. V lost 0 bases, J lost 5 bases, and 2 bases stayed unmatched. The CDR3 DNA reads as TGTGCCAGCAGCTTGGGACAGGGGGCGAACGAGCAGTACTTC. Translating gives CASSLGQGANEQYF.

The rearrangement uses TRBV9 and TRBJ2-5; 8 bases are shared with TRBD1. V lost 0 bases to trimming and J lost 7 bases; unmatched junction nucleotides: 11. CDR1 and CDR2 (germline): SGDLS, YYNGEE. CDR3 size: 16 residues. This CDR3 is CASSVGAGGEIGTQYF. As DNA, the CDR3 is TGTGCCAGCAGCGTAGGGGCAGGGGGCGAAATAGGGACCCAGTACTTC.

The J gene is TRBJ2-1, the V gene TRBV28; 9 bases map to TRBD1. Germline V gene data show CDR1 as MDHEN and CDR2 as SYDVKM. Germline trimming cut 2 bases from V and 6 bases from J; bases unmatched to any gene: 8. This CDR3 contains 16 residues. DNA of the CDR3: TGTGCCAGCAGTTTAACACCGGGACAGGGCCGCAATGAGCAGTTCTTC. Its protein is CASSLTPGQGRNEQFF. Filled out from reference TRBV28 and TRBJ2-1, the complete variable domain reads DVKVTQSSRYLVKRTGEKVFLECVQDMDHENMFWYRQDPGLGLRLIYFSYDVKMKEKGDIPEGYSVSREKKERFSLILESASTNQTSMYLCASSLTPGQGRNEQFFGPGTRLTVL.

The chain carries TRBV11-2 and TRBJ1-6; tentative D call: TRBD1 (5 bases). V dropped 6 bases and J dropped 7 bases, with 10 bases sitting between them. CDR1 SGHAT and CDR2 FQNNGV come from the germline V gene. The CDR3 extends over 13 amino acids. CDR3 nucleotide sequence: TGTGCCAGCAGGCAGGGTCGGAATTCACCCCTCCACTTT. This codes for CASRQGRNSPLHF.

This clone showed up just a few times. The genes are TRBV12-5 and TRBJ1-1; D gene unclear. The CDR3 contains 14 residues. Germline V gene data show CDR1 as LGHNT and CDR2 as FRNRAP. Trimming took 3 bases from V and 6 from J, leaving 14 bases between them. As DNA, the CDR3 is TGTGCTAGTGGTTTCGGAGCGTCTTCGGCTGAAGCTTTCTTT. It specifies CASGFGASSAEAFF. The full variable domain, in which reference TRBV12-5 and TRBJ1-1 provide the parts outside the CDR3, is DARVTQTPRHKVTEMGQEVTMRCQPILGHNTVFWYRQTMMQGLELLAYFRNRAPLDDSGMPKDRFSAEMPDATLATLKIQPSEPRDSAVYFCASGFGASSAEAFFGQGTRLTVV.

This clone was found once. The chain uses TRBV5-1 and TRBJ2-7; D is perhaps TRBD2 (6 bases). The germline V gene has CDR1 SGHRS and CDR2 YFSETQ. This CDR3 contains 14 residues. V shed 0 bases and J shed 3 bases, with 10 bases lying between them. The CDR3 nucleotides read TGCGCCAGCAGCTTGGGGACTATGCTCTACGAGCAGTACTTC. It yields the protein CASSLGTMLYEQYF.

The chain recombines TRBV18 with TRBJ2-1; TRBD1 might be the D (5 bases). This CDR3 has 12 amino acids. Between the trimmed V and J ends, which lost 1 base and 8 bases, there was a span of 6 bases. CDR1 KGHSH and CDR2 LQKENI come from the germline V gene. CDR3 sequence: CASSPQGYEQFF. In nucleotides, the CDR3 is TGTGCCAGCTCACCACAGGGGTATGAGCAGTTCTTC.

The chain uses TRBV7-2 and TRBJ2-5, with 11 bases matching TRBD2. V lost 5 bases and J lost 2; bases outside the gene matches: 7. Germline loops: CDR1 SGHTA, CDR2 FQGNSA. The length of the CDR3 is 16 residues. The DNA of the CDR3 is TGTGCCAGCAGCCACAGACTAGCGGGAACGCAAGAGACCCAGTACTTC. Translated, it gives CASSHRLAGTQETQYF.

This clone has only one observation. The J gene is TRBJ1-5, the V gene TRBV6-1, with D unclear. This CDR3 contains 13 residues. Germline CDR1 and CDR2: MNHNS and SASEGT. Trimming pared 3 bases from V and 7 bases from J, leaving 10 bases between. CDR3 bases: TGTGCCAGCAGTGATAGAGGGCACCAGCCCCAGCATTTT. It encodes CASSDRGHQPQHF.

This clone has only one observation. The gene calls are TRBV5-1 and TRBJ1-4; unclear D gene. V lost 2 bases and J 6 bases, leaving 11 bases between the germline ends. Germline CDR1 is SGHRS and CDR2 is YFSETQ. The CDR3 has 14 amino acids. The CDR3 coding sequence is TGCGCCAGCAGCTTAGGGAGGAGGGATGAAAAACTGTTTTTT. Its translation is CASSLGRRDEKLFF. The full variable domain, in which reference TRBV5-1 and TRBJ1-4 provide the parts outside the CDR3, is KAGVTQTPRYLIKTRGQQVTLSCSPISGHRSVSWYQQTPGQGLQFLFEYFSETQRNKGNFPGRFSGRQFSNSRSEMNVSTLELGDSALYLCASSLGRRDEKLFFGSGTQLSVL.

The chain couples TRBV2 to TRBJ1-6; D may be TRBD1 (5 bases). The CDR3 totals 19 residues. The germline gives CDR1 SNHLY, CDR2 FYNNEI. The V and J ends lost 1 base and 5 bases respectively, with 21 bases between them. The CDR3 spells CASSEGMSRVKGNNSPLHF. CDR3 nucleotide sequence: TGTGCCAGCAGTGAAGGGATGAGCAGAGTAAAGGGGAATAATTCACCCCTCCACTTT.

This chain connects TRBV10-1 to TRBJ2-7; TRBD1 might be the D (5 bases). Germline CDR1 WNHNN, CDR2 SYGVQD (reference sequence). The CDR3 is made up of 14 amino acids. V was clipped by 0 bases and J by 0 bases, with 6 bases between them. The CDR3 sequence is CASSESGLSYEQYF. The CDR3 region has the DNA TGCGCCAGCAGTGAGTCGGGGCTCTCCTACGAGCAGTACTTC.